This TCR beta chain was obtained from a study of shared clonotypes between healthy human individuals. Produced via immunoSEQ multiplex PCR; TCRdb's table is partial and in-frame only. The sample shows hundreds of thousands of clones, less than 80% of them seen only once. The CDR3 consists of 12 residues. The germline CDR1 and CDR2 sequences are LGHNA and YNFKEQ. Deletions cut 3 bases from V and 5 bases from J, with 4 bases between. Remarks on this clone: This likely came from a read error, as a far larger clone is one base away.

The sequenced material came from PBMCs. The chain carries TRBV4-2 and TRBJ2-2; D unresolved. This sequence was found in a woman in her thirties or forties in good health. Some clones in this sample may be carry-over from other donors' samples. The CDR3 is CASSQETGELFF. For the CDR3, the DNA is TGTGCCAGCAGCCAGGAGACCGGGGAGCTGTTTTTT.